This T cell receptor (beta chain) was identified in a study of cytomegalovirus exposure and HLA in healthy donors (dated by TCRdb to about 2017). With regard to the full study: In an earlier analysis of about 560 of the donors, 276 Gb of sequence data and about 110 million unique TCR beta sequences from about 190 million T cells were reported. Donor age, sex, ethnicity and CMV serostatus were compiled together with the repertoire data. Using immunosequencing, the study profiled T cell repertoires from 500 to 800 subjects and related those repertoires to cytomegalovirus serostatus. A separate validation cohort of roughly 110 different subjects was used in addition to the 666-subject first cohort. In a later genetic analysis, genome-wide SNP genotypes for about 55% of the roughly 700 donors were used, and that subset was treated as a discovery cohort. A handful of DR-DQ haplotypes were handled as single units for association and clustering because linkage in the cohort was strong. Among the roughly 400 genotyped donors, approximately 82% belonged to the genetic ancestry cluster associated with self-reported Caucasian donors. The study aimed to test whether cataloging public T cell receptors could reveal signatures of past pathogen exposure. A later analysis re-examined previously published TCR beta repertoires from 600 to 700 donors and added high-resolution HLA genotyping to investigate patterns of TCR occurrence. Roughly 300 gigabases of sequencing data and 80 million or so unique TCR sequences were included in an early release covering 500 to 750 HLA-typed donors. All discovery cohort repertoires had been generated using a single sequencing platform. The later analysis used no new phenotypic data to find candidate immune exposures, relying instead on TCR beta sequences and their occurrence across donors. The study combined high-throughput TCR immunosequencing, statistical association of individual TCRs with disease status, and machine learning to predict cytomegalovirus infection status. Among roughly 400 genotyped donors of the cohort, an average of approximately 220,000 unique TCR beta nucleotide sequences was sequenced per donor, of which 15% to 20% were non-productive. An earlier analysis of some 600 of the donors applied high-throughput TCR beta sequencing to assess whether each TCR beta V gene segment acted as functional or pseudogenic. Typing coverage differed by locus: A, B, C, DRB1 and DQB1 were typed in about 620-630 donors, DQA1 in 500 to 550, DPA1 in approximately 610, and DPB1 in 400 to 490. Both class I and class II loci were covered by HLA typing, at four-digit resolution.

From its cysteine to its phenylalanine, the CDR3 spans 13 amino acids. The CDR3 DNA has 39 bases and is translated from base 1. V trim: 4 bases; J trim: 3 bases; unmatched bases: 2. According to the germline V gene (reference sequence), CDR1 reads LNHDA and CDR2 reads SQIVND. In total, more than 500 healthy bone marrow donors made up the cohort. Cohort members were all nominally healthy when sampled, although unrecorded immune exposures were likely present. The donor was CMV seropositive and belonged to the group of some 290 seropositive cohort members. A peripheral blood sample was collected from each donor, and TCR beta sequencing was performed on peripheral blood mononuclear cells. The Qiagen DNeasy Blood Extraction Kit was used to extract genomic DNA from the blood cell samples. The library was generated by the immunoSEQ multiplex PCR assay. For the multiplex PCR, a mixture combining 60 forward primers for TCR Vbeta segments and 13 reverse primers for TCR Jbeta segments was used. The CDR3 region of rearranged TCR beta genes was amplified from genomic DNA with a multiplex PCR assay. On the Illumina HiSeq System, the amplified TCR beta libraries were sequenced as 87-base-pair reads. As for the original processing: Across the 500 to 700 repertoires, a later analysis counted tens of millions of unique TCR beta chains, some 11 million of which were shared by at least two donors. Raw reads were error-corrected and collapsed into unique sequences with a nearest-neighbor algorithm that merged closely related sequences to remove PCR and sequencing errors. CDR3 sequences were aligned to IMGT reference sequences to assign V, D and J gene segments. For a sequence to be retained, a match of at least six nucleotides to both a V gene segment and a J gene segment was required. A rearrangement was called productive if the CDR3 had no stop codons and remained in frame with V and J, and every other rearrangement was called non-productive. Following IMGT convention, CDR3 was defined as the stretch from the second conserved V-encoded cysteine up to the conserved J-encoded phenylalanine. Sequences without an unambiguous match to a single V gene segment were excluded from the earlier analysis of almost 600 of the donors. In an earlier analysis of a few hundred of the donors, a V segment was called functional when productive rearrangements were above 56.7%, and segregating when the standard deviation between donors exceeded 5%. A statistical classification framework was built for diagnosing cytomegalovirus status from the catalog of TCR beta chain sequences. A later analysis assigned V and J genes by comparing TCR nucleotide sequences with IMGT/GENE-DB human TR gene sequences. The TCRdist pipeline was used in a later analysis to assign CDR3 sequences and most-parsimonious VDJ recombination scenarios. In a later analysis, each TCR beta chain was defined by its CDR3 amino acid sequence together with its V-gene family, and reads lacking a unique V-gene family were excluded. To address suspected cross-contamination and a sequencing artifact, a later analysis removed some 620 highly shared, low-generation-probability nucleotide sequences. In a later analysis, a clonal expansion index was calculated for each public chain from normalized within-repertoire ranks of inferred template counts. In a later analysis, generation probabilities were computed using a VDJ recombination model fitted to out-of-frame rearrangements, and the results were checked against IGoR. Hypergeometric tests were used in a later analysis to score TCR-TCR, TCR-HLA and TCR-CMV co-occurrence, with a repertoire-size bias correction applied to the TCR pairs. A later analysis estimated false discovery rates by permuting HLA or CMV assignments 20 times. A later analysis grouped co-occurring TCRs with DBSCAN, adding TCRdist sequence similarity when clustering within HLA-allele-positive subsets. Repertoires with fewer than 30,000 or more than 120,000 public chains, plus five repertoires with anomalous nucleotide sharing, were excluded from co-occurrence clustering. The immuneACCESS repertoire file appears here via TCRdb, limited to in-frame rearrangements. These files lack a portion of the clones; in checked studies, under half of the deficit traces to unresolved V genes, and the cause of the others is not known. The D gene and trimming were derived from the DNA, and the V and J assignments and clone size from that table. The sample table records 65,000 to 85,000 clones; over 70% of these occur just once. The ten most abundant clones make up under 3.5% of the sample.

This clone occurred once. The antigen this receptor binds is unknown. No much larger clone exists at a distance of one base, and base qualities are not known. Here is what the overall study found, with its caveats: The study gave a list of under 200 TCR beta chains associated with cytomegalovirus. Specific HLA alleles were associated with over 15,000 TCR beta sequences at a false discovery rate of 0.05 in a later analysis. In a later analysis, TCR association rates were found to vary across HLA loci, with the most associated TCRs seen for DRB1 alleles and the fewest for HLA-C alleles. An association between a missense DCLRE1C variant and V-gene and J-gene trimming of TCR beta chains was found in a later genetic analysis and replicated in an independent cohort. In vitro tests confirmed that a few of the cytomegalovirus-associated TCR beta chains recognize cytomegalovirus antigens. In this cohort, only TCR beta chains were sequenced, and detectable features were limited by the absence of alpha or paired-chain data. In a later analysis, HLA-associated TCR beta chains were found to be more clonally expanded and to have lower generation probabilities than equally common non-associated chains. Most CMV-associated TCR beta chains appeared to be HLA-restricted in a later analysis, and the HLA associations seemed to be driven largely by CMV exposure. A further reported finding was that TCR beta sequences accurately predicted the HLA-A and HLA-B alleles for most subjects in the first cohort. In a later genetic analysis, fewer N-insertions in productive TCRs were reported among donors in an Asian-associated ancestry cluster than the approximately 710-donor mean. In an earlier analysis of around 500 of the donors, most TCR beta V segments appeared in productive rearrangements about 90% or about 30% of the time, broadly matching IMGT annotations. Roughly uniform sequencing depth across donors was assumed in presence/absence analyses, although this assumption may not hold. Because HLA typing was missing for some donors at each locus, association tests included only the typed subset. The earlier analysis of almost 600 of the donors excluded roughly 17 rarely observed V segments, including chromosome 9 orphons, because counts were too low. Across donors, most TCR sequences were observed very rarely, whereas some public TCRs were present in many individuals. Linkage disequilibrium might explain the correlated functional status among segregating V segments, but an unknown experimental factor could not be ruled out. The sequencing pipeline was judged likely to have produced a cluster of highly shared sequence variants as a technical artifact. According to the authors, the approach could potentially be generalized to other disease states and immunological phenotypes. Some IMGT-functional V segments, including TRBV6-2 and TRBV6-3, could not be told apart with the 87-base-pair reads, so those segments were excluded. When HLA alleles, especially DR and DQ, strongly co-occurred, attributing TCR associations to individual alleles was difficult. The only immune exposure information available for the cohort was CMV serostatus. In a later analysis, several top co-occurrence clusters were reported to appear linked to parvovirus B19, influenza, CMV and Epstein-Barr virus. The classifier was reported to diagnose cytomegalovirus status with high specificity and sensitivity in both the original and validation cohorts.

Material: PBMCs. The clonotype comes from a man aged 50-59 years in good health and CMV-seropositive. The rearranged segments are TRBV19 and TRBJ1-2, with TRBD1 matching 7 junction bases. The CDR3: CASSTGQYYGYTF. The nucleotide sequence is TGTGCCAGTAGTACGGGACAGTACTATGGCTACACCTTC.